The sequence of this TCR beta chain was determined in a study of blood T cell repertoires in COVID-19. Background on the study: The United States, Italy and Spain supplied acute and convalescent COVID-19 samples.

The germline V gene encodes CDR1 SGHTA and CDR2 FQGNSA. The CDR3 totals 15 residues. Trimming took 3 bases from V and 7 from J; bases not matched to a gene: 7. As handled by the study authors: Reference gene primer amplification in the assay estimated nucleated cell counts. The assay was immunoSEQ multiplex PCR, and TCRdb's table has in-frame clones only and misses some. D and trimming come from the DNA, and the V and J calls and clone size come from that table. This sample has nearly 350,000 clones, with under 95% found just once. The sequence was obtained from a woman aged 18-30 years who had recovered from COVID-19. The V and J genes are TRBV7-2 and TRBJ1-3, with TRBD1 matching over 9 bases. Sequenced input: peripheral blood. CDR3 protein: CASSFPGQGTNTIYF. CDR3 nucleotide sequence: TGTGCCAGCAGCTTTCCGGGACAGGGAACGAACACCATATATTTT.